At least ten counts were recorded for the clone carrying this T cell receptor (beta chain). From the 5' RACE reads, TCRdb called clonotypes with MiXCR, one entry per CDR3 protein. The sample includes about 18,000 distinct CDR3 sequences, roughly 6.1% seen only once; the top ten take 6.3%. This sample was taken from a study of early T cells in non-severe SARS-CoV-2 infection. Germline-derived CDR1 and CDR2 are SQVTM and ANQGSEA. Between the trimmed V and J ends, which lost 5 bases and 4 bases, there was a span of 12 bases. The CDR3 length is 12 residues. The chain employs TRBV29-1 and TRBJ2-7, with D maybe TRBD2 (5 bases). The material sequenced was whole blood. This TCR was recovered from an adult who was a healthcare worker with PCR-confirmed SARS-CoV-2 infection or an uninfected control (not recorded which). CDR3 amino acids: CSVRGSLYEQYF. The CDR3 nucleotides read TGCAGCGTTCGAGGGTCATTGTACGAGCAGTACTTC.